This T cell receptor beta chain was retrieved from a study of tumor-infiltrating lymphocytes in primary liver carcinoma. A word on this clonotype: A read error may explain this, as a much larger clone is one base away.

V was shortened by 4 bases and J by 2 bases, with 15 bases between the two germline ends. CDR1 and CDR2 (germline): SGHRS, YFSETQ. The CDR3 is made up of 15 amino acids. Reverse transcription of about 500 ng total RNA with a constant-region primer produced TCR beta cDNA. Libraries of TCR beta came from three nested multiplex PCR rounds with slightly modified ARM-PCR. The opening two PCR rounds, about 11 cycles each, paired TRBV1-TRBV30 forward primers with a C-beta reverse primer. TCRdb called the multiplex PCR reads again in MiXCR, with one record for every CDR3 protein. The repertoire holds fewer than 90,000 distinct CDR3 sequences, 72% seen once, with less than 20% in the top ten. Extraction of RNA together with DNA used about 20-34 mg of unsorted bulk tissue.

The clonotype was recovered from a man in his forties with primary liver carcinoma and hepatitis B virus infection. This sequence joins TRBV5-1 and TRBJ2-5, with a possible D match to TRBD1 (5 bases). Sample: liver tumor tissue from sampling region 1. As for subset: tumor region T1, superior pole. The CDR3 region is CASSARGTRQETQYF. CDR3 nucleotide sequence: TGCGCCAGCAGCGCTAGGGGAACCAGGCAAGAGACCCAGTACTTC.